This TCR beta chain was captured by sequencing in a study of T cells in localized non-small cell lung cancer. The study, taken as a whole, reports: Out of the top 100 tumor clones, a median roughly 52 were seen in adjacent lung. Peak T cell clonality was found in uninvolved adjacent lung, exceeding tumor. Heterogeneity within the tumor remains possible, as just one region underwent sequencing. Patients showing higher blood T cell density tended to see longer overall survival.

The V end was cut by 5 bases, the J end by 4 bases, with 15 bases between. Germline CDR1 reads SGHVS; CDR2 reads FNYEAQ. The CDR3 totals 15 residues. Concerning this clone itself: Antigen specificity is unknown.

Method: immunoSEQ multiplex PCR; TCRdb's copy keeps in-frame clones and lacks some. This table has tens of thousands of clones, approximately 78% appearing once. This sequence originates from a woman aged 40-69 years with stage I lung adenocarcinoma. This chain connects TRBV7-6 to TRBJ2-1, with D tentatively TRBD1 or TRBD2 (5 bases each). The source material was peripheral blood, sampled before any cancer treatment. The chain's CDR3 is CASSGPGRSYNEQFF. The CDR3 nucleotides are TGTGCCAGCAGCGGACCGGGGCGGTCATACAATGAGCAGTTCTTC.